The rows below give T cell receptor beta chains drawn from one sample of a study of OX40 agonist ivuxolimab in advanced cancers. Produced via immunoSEQ multiplex PCR; TCRdb's table is partial and in-frame only. The table has around 62,000 clones, roughly 86% seen once; the top ten hold less than 1.1%. The sample here was CD4+ or CD8+ T cells sorted from blood, taken in a trial of the OX40 agonist ivuxolimab. These receptors were collected from an adult with an advanced solid tumor such as melanoma, head and neck, liver or kidney cancer. Both conserved end residues are trimmed from each CDR3. The order of the fields is V gene, CDR3 protein.

v_gene: TRBV2; CDR3aa: ATSPGQGIAGELF
v_gene: TRBV11-2; CDR3aa: ASSLQGYEQY
v_gene: TRBV5-1; CDR3aa: ASTVDYTPPNEQF
v_gene: TRBV7-8; CDR3aa: ASSAILGSGDVSTDTQY
v_gene: TRBV25-1; CDR3aa: ASSVAAGTGHHEQF
v_gene: TRBV11-3; CDR3aa: ASSHRVSNTGELF
v_gene: TRBV7-2; CDR3aa: ASSSTGPYGYT
v_gene: TRBV2; CDR3aa: ASSDRSASYGYT
v_gene: TRBV10-3; CDR3aa: AISTGQDYNYGYT
v_gene: TRBV9; CDR3aa: ASSAPGVGETQY
v_gene: TRBV5-5; CDR3aa: ASSLTGPNTEAF
v_gene: TRBV7-2; CDR3aa: ASSLVAGFGETQY
v_gene: TRBV6-1; CDR3aa: ASSTSGTGYGYT
v_gene: TRBV7-2; CDR3aa: ASSSNIGAGELF
v_gene: TRBV7-2; CDR3aa: ASSLDRGLQY
v_gene: TRBV7-2; CDR3aa: ASRPPTDTQY
v_gene: TRBV9; CDR3aa: ASSVATKGSGELF